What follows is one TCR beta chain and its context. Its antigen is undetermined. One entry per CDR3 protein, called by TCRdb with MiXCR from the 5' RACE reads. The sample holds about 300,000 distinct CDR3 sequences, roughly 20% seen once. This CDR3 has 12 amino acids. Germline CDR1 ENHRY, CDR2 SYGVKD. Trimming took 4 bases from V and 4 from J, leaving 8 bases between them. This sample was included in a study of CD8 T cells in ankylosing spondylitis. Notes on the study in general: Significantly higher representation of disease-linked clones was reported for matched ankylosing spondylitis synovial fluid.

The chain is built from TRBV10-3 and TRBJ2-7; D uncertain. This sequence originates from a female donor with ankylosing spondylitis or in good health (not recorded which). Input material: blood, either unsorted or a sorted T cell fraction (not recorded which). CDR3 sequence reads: CAISVSGYEQYF. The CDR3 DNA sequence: TGTGCCATCAGTGTATCGGGTTACGAGCAGTACTTC.